A selection of T cell receptor beta chains follows, all from one sample in a study of cytomegalovirus exposure and HLA in healthy donors. Assay used: immunoSEQ multiplex PCR; TCRdb lists only in-frame clones, some missing. Here the sample spans around 190,000 clones, around 77% being singletons. The material sequenced was PBMCs. Receptors were obtained from a woman in her thirties in good health and CMV-seronegative. Both conserved end residues are part of each CDR3. The D gene is left open where the match is weak. Only some rows state a clone size, as once, few, many or a class for expanded clones.

NA	NA	TRBV6-5	TRBJ2-7	TGTGCCAGCAGGACCGACAGAGATTCACCCTACGAGCAGTACTTC	CASRTDRDSPYEQYF
TRBD1	NA	TRBV9	TRBJ2-2	TGTGCCAGCAGCGCGGACAGGGCCACCGGGGAGCTGTTTTTT	CASSADRATGELFF
NA	NA	TRBV5-1	TRBJ2-7	TGCGCCAGCGGGGCCTCTACTTACTACGAGCAGTACTTC	CASGASTYYEQYF
TRBD2	NA	TRBV5-1	TRBJ2-1	TGCGCCAGCAGCTACGGGACTAGCGGTAATGAGCAGTTCTTC	CASSYGTSGNEQFF
NA	NA	TRBV6-5	TRBJ2-3	TGTGCCAGCCATCGACTCCTCACAGATACGCAGTATTTT	CASHRLLTDTQYF
TRBD2	NA	TRBV6-6	TRBJ2-2	TGTGCCAGCAGCCCCCCGGGACTAGCGATCGGGGAGCTGTTTTTT	CASSPPGLAIGELFF
NA	few	TRBV7-9	TRBJ2-7	TGTGCCAGCAGCTTAGGCGTCGGGATAGCAGACGAGCAGTACTTC	CASSLGVGIADEQYF
NA	NA	TRBV13	TRBJ1-2	TGTGCCAGCAGCCGGGGAGGGTTGTCAAATGGCTACACCTTC	CASSRGGLSNGYTF
TRBD1	few	TRBV4-1	TRBJ1-5	TGCGCCAGCAGCCCCTTGCTGGGACAGCCAAATCAGCCCCAGCATTTT	CASSPLLGQPNQPQHF
TRBD1	NA	TRBV5-1	TRBJ2-3	TGCGCCAGCAGCTTCGTCGGACAGGGTACAGATACGCAGTATTTT	CASSFVGQGTDTQYF
TRBD1	NA	TRBV18	TRBJ2-5	TGTGCCAGCTCAACTACAGGGGGAGAGACCCAGTACTTC	CASSTTGGETQYF
TRBD1	few	TRBV5-1	TRBJ2-5	TGCGCCAGCAGCTTGGATGGGCAGGGGGCCTGGGAGACCCAGTACTTC	CASSLDGQGAWETQYF
TRBD2	NA	TRBV6-6	TRBJ2-2	TGTGCCAGCAGGGGACTAGCGGGAGTTGAAACCGGGGAGCTGTTTTTT	CASRGLAGVETGELFF
NA	NA	TRBV6-5	TRBJ2-7	TGTGCCAGCAGTTCCCTCCTCTACGAGCAGTACTTC	CASSSLLYEQYF
NA	NA	TRBV12-5	TRBJ1-1	TGTGCTAGTGGTTTGGTACAGGGCGCCTCAAGGGCTTTCTTT	CASGLVQGASRAFF
TRBD2	NA	TRBV5-4	TRBJ2-7	TGTGCCAGCAGCTTGACGGGAGGGATCGACGAGCAGTACTTC	CASSLTGGIDEQYF
TRBD1	NA	TRBV6-6	TRBJ1-2	TGTGCCAGCAGCTACGCGGACAGGGGGCTTGGCTACACCTTC	CASSYADRGLGYTF
NA	NA	TRBV5-6	TRBJ1-2	TGTGCCAGCAGCTTGGTTGGCGGATCCCGCGGGGAAGGCTACACCTTC	CASSLVGGSRGEGYTF
NA	NA	TRBV7-9	TRBJ1-2	TGTGCCAGCGGGGGGGACGGCTACACCTTC	CASGGDGYTF
NA	NA	TRBV18	TRBJ2-7	TGTGCCAGCTCTCGATCAGGGTCTCTCGGCGAGCAGTACTTC	CASSRSGSLGEQYF
NA	NA	TRBV28	TRBJ2-7	TGTGCCAGCACCATAGAGACAGGAACCTACGAGCAGTACTTC	CASTIETGTYEQYF
NA	few	TRBV6-6	TRBJ2-7	TGTGCCAGCAGTTACGTTGGGCGATCCTACGAGCAGTACTTC	CASSYVGRSYEQYF
TRBD1	NA	TRBV2	TRBJ1-6	TGTGCCAGCAGTCGACAGGGGGCGAGCCTTAATTCACCCCTCCACTTT	CASSRQGASLNSPLHF
NA	NA	TRBV9	TRBJ1-3	TGTGCCAGCAGCCCCCGGACTTACTACTCTGGAAACACCATATATTTT	CASSPRTYYSGNTIYF
NA	NA	TRBV19	TRBJ2-7	TGTGCCAGTAGTATAGGGACAGCTATCGGCTCCTACGAGCAGTACTTC	CASSIGTAIGSYEQYF
TRBD1	NA	TRBV29-1	TRBJ1-2	TGCAGCGTTAAGGACAGGAACTATGGCTACACCTTC	CSVKDRNYGYTF
NA	NA	TRBV2	TRBJ2-1	TGTGCCAGCAGGGAACTGAGTTCCTACAATGAGCAGTTCTTC	CASRELSSYNEQFF
TRBD2	NA	TRBV28	TRBJ2-5	TGTGCCAGCAGGAGTGAGGAGCGGGGGGCCTACCAAGAGACCCAGTACTTC	CASRSEERGAYQETQYF
TRBD2	NA	TRBV9	TRBJ2-1	TGTGCCAGCAGCAGACGGACTAGCGGGGGCAATGAGCAGTTCTTC	CASSRRTSGGNEQFF
NA	NA	TRBV28	TRBJ2-7	TGTGCCAGCAGCTCTAATTCCGAGCAGTACTTC	CASSSNSEQYF
NA	NA	TRBV5-4	TRBJ2-5	TGTGCCAGCAGCTTGCGGGAGACCCAGTACTTC	CASSLRETQYF
TRBD1	NA	TRBV7-9	TRBJ1-2	TGTTCCAGCAGCCCAGGACAGGGGAGCTACACCTTC	CSSSPGQGSYTF
TRBD1	few	TRBV27	TRBJ2-7	TGTGCCAGCAGTTTATTCGGGACAGACCCCTACGAGCAGTACTTC	CASSLFGTDPYEQYF
NA	NA	TRBV19	TRBJ1-5	TGTGCCAGTAGTTCATCTTCAGGGGACCGGGTTGATTTT	CASSSSSGDRVDF
NA	NA	TRBV30	TRBJ2-7	TGTGCCTGGAGTGTTGCCGGGGCCTACGAGCAGTACTTC	CAWSVAGAYEQYF
NA	NA	TRBV6-5	TRBJ2-7	TGTGCCAGCTCCTACGGGGGCGAGCAGTACTTC	CASSYGGEQYF
TRBD2	NA	TRBV7-9	TRBJ2-7	TGTGCCAGCAGCCCGAGGACTAGCTCCGACGAGCAGTACTTC	CASSPRTSSDEQYF
NA	NA	TRBV15	TRBJ1-2	TGTGCCACCAGCAGAGGGGGGGGCAGCTATGGCTACACCTTC	CATSRGGGSYGYTF
NA	few	TRBV7-9	TRBJ2-1	TGTGCCACTCCGAGGAGGGGCAACCTCTTCGGGAATGAGCAGTTCTTC	CATPRRGNLFGNEQFF
NA	NA	TRBV5-6	TRBJ2-7	TGTGCCAGCAGCTTGAGCCCGGGGTTGGGATCCGAGCAGTACTTC	CASSLSPGLGSEQYF
TRBD2	NA	TRBV5-4	TRBJ2-1	TGTGCCAGCAGCTCGACTAGCGGGAGGGCCCGTGAGCAGTTCTTC	CASSSTSGRAREQFF
TRBD1	NA	TRBV18	TRBJ1-2	TGTGCCAGCTCACCCACAGGGGGCTCTGGCTACACCTTC	CASSPTGGSGYTF
TRBD1	few	TRBV7-2	TRBJ2-7	TGTGCCAGCAGCGTGGCGGGGACAGGGGGCTACGAGCAGTACTTC	CASSVAGTGGYEQYF
TRBD1	NA	TRBV7-9	TRBJ2-7	TGTGCCAGCAGCTTAAGGACAGGCGGAGAGCAGTACTTC	CASSLRTGGEQYF
NA	NA	TRBV5-1	TRBJ2-3	TGCGCCAGCAGCTTTGCGCGTCACGCAGATACGCAGTATTTT	CASSFARHADTQYF
NA	NA	TRBV15	TRBJ1-1	TGTGCCACCAGCAAAGGAGGGACCATGAACACTGAAGCTTTCTTT	CATSKGGTMNTEAFF